This T cell receptor beta chain was sequenced during a study of blood T cell repertoires in COVID-19. Study summary: The United States, Italy and Spain were the sources of the acute and convalescent COVID-19 samples.

The CDR3 contains 12 residues. The germline CDR1 and CDR2 sequences are MDHEN and SYDVKM. Trimming cost V 1 base and J 8 bases, with 8 bases left between them. Under the authors' procedure: By means of reference gene primer amplification, nucleated cell counts were estimated. The protocol was immunoSEQ multiplex PCR, while the TCRdb copy is restricted to in-frame clones and leaves out a portion. The V and J calls and clone size were taken over from that table, and D and trimming were inferred from the DNA. The data show over 45,000 clones, 90% to 95% seen once. The chain employs TRBV28 and TRBJ1-2, with D unclear. The source material was peripheral blood. The receptor was derived from a woman aged 60 to 75 with active or convalescent COVID-19. CDR3 region: CASSLYREGYTF. The CDR3 DNA follows: TGTGCCAGCAGTTTATACCGAGAAGGCTACACCTTC.